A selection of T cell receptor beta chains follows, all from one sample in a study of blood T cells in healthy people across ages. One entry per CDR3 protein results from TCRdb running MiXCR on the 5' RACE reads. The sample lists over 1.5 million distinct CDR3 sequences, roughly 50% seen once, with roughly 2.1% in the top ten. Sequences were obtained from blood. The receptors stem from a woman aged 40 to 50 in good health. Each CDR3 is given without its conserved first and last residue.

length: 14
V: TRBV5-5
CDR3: ASSRNPGLVKGEQY

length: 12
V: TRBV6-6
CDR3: ASNGQHQGYEQY

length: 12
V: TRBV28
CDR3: ASSTGAGNQPQH

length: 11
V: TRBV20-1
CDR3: SARTGGDNEQF

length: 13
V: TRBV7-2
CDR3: ASSPGGAAKNIQY

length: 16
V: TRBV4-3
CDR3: ASSQEPPPGGADYGYT

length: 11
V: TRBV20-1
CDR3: SAPAMGGETQY

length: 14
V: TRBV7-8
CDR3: ASSSKAAGGFYGYT

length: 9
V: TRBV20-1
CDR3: SVGDGETQY

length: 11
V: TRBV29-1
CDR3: SVVHGTAYGYT

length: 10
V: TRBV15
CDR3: ATSGGSCEQY

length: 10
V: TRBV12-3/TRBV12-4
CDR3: ASRRRGETQY

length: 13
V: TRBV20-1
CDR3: SARGVASGTRIQF

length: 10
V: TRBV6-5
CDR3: ASSPSNHEQF

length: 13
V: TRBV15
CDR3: ATSGTRGRPYEQY

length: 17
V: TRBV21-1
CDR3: ASSKQGKVEPGHTDEQF

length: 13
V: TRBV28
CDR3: ASSAGTSGADTQY

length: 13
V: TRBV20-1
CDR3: SARTVGSFSSPLH

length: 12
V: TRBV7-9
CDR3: ASSLQGGDSPLH

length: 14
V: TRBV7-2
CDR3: ASSLHRNRGRAEAF

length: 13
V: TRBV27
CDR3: ASSFGAGVSYGYT

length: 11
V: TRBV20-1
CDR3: SANYRSYNEQF

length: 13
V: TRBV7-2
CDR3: ASSPSGGAGDEQY

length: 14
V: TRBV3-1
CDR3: ASSPLVRVSSYEQY

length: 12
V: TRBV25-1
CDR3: ASSERNTAGAQY

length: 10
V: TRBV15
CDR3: ATSSVFHGYT

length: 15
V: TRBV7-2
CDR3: ASSLLLAGGPSDTQY

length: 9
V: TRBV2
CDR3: ASGGQDEQY

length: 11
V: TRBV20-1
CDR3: SARLGHIYEQY

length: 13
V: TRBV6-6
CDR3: ASTRTSGGASTQY

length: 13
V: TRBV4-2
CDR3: ASSPRTGHLYEQY

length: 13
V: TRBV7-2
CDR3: ASSADRGRVYGYT

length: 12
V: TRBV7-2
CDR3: ASSLLLAGDEQF

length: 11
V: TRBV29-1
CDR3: SVRLPSNEKLF

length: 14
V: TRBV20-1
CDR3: SAPSSSSGGSYEQF

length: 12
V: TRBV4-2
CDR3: ASSPGRLGDEQF

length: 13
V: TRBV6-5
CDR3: ASSHGRVGDQPQH

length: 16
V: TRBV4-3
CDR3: ASSLLVGGGAGANVLT

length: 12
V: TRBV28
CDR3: ASSSSRAKETQY

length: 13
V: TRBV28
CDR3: ASSTFGQANYGYT

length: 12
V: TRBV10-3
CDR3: AIKPGLAFYEQY

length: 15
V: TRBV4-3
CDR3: ASSQDRTRGSYNEQF

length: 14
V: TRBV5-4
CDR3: ASSSYNTGQRETQY

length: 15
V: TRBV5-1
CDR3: ASSLVRGLQNTGELF